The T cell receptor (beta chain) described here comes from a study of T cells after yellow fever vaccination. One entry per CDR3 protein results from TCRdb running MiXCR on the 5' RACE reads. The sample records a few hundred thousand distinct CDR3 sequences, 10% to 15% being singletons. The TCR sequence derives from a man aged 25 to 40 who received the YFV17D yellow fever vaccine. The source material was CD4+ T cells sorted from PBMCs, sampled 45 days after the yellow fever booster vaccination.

The CDR3 protein is CSAKGLAGYEQYF. Here the CDR3 DNA reads TGCAGTGCCAAGGGCCTAGCGGGCTACGAGCAGTACTTC. The chain employs TRBV20-1 and TRBJ2-7, with 8 bases lining up with TRBD2. V was pared by 6 bases and J by 3 bases, with 7 bases of the junction left unmatched. CDR3 length equals 13 residues. CDR1 is DFQATT and CDR2 is SNEGSKA in the germline V gene (reference sequence).